A selection of T cell receptor beta chains follows, all from one sample in a study of Graves' ophthalmopathy and Graves' hyperthyroidism. TCRdb fed the multiplex PCR reads into MiXCR, producing one record per CDR3 protein. This table has about 400,000 distinct CDR3 sequences, about 16% appearing once. The source material was peripheral blood. The receptors originated from a woman under 30 with Graves' ophthalmopathy. The CDR3 runs from the conserved cysteine through the conserved F or W. D genes are given only for firm matches. Only some rows state a clone size, as once, few, many or a class for expanded clones.

J gene,CDR3 length,clone size,D gene,V gene,CDR3 DNA,CDR3 protein
TRBJ2-5,14,.,.,TRBV11-1,TGTGCCAGCAGCTACACTCCGAGGGGGGAGACCCAGTACTTC,CASSYTPRGETQYF
TRBJ2-7,15,.,.,TRBV5-1,TGCGCCAGCAGCTCGGACCGGGACGGGGGCTACGAGCAGTACTTC,CASSSDRDGGYEQYF
TRBJ2-5,15,once,.,TRBV28,TGTGCCAGCAGGGGCGTTGGGGGAGGACAAGAGACCCAGTACTTC,CASRGVGGGQETQYF
TRBJ1-6,13,many,.,TRBV12-3/TRBV12-4,TGTGCCAGCAGGGGTGGAGTTGGATCACCCCTCCACTTT,CASRGGVGSPLHF
TRBJ1-1,13,many,.,TRBV6-5,TGTGCCAGCAGTTACTCGGAGAACACTGAAGCTTTCTTT,CASSYSENTEAFF
TRBJ2-1,14,.,.,TRBV7-8,TGTGCCAGCAGCTCAGGGACGGTAAACAATGAGCAGTTCTTC,CASSSGTVNNEQFF
TRBJ1-2,11,many,TRBD1,TRBV29-1,TGCAGCGTCCTCACAGGGGATGGCTACACCTTC,CSVLTGDGYTF
TRBJ1-2,13,many,.,TRBV11-1,TGTGCCAGCAGCCGTCCGCTCGGGGCTGGCTACACCTTC,CASSRPLGAGYTF
TRBJ2-7,14,many,.,TRBV20-1,TGCAGTGCTAGACAGGGTTTGGAGGGCTACGAGCAGTACTTC,CSARQGLEGYEQYF
TRBJ2-5,14,many,.,TRBV6-2/TRBV6-3,TGTGCCAGCAGTCTTGTCCTGTCCGGAGAGACCCAGTACTTC,CASSLVLSGETQYF
TRBJ1-2,16,few,TRBD1,TRBV30,TGTGCCTGGGAGAGACGATTCGGACAGGGGGAGGATGGCTACACCTTC,CAWERRFGQGEDGYTF
TRBJ1-2,13,many,.,TRBV27,TGTGCCAGCAGCCCACAGGACTTCTATGGCTACACCTTC,CASSPQDFYGYTF
TRBJ2-7,15,many,TRBD1,TRBV5-6,TGTGCCAGCAGCTCAAACAGGGGGTTGGGATACGAGCAGTACTTC,CASSSNRGLGYEQYF
TRBJ2-2,16,many,.,TRBV4-3,TGCGCCAGCAGTCCAGTCCCGGGACAAGCCCCGGGGGAGCTGTTTTTT,CASSPVPGQAPGELFF
TRBJ2-7,18,few,TRBD2,TRBV11-2,TGTGCCAGCAGCACCCGGACTAGCGGGAGGCCGCATTCCTACGAGCAGTACTTC,CASSTRTSGRPHSYEQYF
TRBJ1-5,11,many,.,TRBV19,TGTGCCAGTATTAGGGGACAGCCCCAGCATTTT,CASIRGQPQHF
TRBJ2-7,12,many,.,TRBV7-2,TGTGCCAGCAGCTTGTATTCCTACGAGCAGTACTTC,CASSLYSYEQYF
TRBJ1-1,14,.,.,TRBV4-3,TGCGCCAGCAGCCAAGCGAACACAGGGTTCAAAGCTTTCTTT,CASSQANTGFKAFF
TRBJ2-5,14,many,.,TRBV2,TGTGCCAGCAGTGACACCACGGGATGGGAGACCCAGTACTTC,CASSDTTGWETQYF
TRBJ2-6,14,many,.,TRBV20-1,TGCAGTGCTAGTGGGACTCCTGGGGCCAACGTCCTGACTTTC,CSASGTPGANVLTF
TRBJ1-5,13,many,TRBD1,TRBV27,TGTGCCAGCAGTCCTAGGGGGCTCCAGCCCCAGCATTTT,CASSPRGLQPQHF
TRBJ2-7,15,many,TRBD2,TRBV7-3,TGTGCCAGCCAGGTTAGGCTAGCGGATTACTACGAGCAGTACTTC,CASQVRLADYYEQYF
TRBJ2-4,10,many,.,TRBV3-1,TGTGCCAGCAGCCGGGTCATTCAGTACTTC,CASSRVIQYF
TRBJ1-5,15,many,.,TRBV30,TGTGCCTGGAGTAACCCGGGCCCGACTAGTGGGCCCCAGCATTTT,CAWSNPGPTSGPQHF
TRBJ2-7,18,many,.,TRBV11-2,TGTGCCAGCAGCTTAAATCCGATTTACAGCGTCTCTCCCTACGAGCAGTACTTC,CASSLNPIYSVSPYEQYF
TRBJ1-1,13,many,.,TRBV6-4,TGTGCCAGCAGTGGAGAGGCGAACACTGAAGCTTTCTTT,CASSGEANTEAFF
TRBJ2-2,17,many,TRBD2,TRBV4-2,TGTGCCAGCAGAACCGGACTAGCGGGGGGGCGAACCGGGGAGCTGTTTTTT,CASRTGLAGGRTGELFF
TRBJ2-7,14,many,TRBD1,TRBV6-2/TRBV6-3,TGTGCCAGCAGTTCGGGACAGGGCGTGTACGAGCAGTACTTC,CASSSGQGVYEQYF
TRBJ2-7,15,many,TRBD1,TRBV11-2,TGTGCCAGCAGCTTAAGGGACAGCGAAGTCTACGAGCAGTACTTC,CASSLRDSEVYEQYF
TRBJ1-1,16,many,.,TRBV10-3,TGTGCCATCAGAGGAGAGGTGAGTTCGGTGAACACTGAAGCTTTCTTT,CAIRGEVSSVNTEAFF
TRBJ2-7,16,.,TRBD1,TRBV5-1,TGCGCCAGCAGCTTGGAGGGTGGCAGGGGGCTCTACGAGCAGTACTTC,CASSLEGGRGLYEQYF
TRBJ2-5,18,many,TRBD2,TRBV12-3/TRBV12-4,TGTGCCAGCAGTTTTGGAAGTGTTGCGGGGGGCGACCAAGAGACCCAGTACTTC,CASSFGSVAGGDQETQYF
TRBJ1-3,15,many,.,TRBV7-2,TGTGCCAGCAGCCTAATGGGCGGTTTTGGAAACACCATATATTTT,CASSLMGGFGNTIYF
TRBJ2-5,13,few,.,TRBV4-3,TGCGCCAGCAGCCAGTCCGTGGGGGAGACCCAGTACTTC,CASSQSVGETQYF